This T cell receptor (beta chain) was sequenced during a study of OX40 agonist ivuxolimab in advanced cancers. Repertoires were generated with immunoSEQ multiplex PCR, while TCRdb's copy carries only in-frame clones and drops some. Of 73,000 or so clones detected, around 84% appear once; the ten largest clones hold less than 2.5%. Germline values: CDR1 SGHRS, CDR2 YFSETQ. The length of the CDR3 is 14 residues. Deletions cut 5 bases from V and 0 bases from J, with 9 bases between. This sequence joins TRBV5-1 and TRBJ2-1; no definite D call. This clonotype was sampled from an adult with an advanced solid tumor such as melanoma, head and neck, liver or kidney cancer. Here the sequenced sample was CD4+ or CD8+ T cells sorted from blood, taken in a trial of the OX40 agonist ivuxolimab. CDR3 DNA sequence: TGCGCCAGCAGAGATATGAGCTCCTACAATGAGCAGTTCTTC. It specifies CASRDMSSYNEQFF. Supplemented by reference TRBV5-1 and TRBJ2-1, the full variable domain reads KAGVTQTPRYLIKTRGQQVTLSCSPISGHRSVSWYQQTPGQGLQFLFEYFSETQRNKGNFPGRFSGRQFSNSRSEMNVSTLELGDSALYLCASRDMSSYNEQFFGPGTRLTVL.